The T cell receptor beta chain described here comes from a study of blood T cell repertoires in COVID-19. Study as a whole: From T cells, B-cell-depleted T cells, or PBMCs came the material, which was cDNA or gDNA.

CDR3 size: 15 residues. Enrollment of patients from Seattle took place during active infection, with longitudinal follow-up. This clone occurred a few times. Per the original methods: Estimation of nucleated cell counts was performed using reference gene primer amplification. Produced via immunoSEQ multiplex PCR; TCRdb's table is partial and in-frame only. The DNA was the basis for D and trimming; V, J and clone size are from that table. The sample yields about 150,000 clones, approximately 80% seen once. The sequenced sample was peripheral blood. This TCR was recovered from a woman aged 55-69 years with COVID-19, enrolled during active disease. The rearrangement links TRBV12-1 to TRBJ1-1; TRBD1 reflects the table's D call only, with no check against the DNA. TRBV12-1 is a recognized pseudogene. CDR3 sequence (DNA): TGTGCCAGCAGCTTTAACGGCAGGGGCGACACTGAAGCTTTCTTT. The encoded protein is CASSFNGRGDTEAFF.